This T cell receptor beta chain was observed in a study of blood T cell repertoires in COVID-19. Germline V lookup: CDR1 SEHNR, CDR2 FQNEAQ (reference sequence). Trimming removed 3 bases at V and 3 bases at J, with 11 bases between. This CDR3 has 14 amino acids. The study recruited people aged about 18 to 95 years across around 24 US areas. Participants reported their clinical history, and cohort assignment relied on those reports. Recovered status in Cohort 3 required two negative PCRs, clearance, or symptom resolution. Here immunoSEQ multiplex PCR was the method, and the copy in TCRdb shows in-frame clones only, minus some. The sample carries 320,000 or so clones, roughly 87% recorded once.

Sequencing was performed on PBMCs or T cells enriched from blood (not recorded which). The TCR sequence derives from a woman in her twenties or thirties who had recovered from COVID-19. The chain carries TRBV7-9 and TRBJ1-1; no definite D call. CDR3 DNA sequence: TGTGCCAGCAGCTTTCCCGGGATGTACACTGAAGCTTTCTTT. As protein: CASSFPGMYTEAFF.